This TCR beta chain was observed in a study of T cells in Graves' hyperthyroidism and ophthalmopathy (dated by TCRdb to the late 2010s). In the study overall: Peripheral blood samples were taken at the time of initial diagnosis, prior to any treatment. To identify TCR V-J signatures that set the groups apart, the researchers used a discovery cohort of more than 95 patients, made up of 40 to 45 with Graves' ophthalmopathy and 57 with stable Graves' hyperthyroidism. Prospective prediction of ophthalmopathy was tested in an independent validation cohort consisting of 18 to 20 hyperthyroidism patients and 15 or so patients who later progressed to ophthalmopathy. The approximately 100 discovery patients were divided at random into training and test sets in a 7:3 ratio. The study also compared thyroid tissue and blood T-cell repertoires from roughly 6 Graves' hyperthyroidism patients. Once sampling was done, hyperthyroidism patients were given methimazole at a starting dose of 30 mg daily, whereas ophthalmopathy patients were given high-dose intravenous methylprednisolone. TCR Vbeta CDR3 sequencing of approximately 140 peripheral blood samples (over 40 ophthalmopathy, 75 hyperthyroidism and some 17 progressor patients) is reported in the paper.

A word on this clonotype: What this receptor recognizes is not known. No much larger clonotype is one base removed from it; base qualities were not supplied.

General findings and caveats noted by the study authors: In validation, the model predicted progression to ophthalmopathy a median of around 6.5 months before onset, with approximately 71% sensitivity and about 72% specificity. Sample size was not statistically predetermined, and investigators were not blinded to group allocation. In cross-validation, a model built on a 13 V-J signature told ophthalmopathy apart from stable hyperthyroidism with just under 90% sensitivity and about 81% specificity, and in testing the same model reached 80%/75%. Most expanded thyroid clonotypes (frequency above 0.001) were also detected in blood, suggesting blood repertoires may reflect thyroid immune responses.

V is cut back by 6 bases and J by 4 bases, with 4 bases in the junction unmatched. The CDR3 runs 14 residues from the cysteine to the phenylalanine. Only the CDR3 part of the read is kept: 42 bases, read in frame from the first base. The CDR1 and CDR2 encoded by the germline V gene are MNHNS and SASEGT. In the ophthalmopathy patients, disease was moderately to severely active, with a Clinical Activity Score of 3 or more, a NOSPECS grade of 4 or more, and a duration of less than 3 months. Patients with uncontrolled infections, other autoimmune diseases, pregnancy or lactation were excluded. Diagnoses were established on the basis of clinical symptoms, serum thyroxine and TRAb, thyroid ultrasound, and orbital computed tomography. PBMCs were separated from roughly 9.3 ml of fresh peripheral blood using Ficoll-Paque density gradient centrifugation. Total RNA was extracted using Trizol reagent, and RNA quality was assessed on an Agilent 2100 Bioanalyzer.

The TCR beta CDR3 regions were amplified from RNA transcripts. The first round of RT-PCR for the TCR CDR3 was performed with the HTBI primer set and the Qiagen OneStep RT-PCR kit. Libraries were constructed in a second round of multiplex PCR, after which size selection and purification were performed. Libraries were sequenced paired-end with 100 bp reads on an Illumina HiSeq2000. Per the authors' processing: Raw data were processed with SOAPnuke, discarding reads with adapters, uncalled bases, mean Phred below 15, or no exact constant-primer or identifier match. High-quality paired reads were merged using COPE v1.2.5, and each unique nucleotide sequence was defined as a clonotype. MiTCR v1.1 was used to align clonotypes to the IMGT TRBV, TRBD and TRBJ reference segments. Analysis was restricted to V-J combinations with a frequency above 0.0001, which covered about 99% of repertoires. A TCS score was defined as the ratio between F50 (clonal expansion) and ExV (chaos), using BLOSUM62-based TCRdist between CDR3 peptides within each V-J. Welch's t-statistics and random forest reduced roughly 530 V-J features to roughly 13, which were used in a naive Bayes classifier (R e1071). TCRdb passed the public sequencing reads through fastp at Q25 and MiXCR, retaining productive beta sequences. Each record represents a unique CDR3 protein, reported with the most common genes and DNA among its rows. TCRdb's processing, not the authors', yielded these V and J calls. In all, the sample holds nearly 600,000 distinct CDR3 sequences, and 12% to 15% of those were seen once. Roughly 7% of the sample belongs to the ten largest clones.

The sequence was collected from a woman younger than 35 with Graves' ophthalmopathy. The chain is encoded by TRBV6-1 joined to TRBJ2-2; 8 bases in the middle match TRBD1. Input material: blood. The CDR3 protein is CASSRGHGTGELFF. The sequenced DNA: TGTGCCAGCAGCAGGGGGCATGGCACCGGGGAGCTGTTTTTT.